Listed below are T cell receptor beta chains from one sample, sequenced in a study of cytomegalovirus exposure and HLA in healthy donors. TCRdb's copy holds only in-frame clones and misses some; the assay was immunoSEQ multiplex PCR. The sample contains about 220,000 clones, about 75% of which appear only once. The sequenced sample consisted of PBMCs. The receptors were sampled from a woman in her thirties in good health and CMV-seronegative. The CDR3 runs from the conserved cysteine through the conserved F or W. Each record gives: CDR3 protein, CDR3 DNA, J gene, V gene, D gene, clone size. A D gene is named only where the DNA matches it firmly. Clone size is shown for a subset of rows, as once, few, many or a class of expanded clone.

CDR3 protein: CASSQDWGGSLTDTQYF; CDR3 DNA: TGTGCCAGCAGCCAAGATTGGGGCGGGAGCCTCACAGATACGCAGTATTTT; J gene: TRBJ2-3; V gene: TRBV11-2; D gene: TRBD2; clone size: -
CDR3 protein: CSSSLQQGTEQYF; CDR3 DNA: TGTTCCAGCAGCTTACAACAGGGGACCGAGCAGTACTTC; J gene: TRBJ2-7; V gene: TRBV7-9; D gene: TRBD1; clone size: few
CDR3 protein: CASTDGTVTNYGYTF; CDR3 DNA: TGTGCCAGCACCGACGGTACAGTAACAAACTATGGCTACACCTTC; J gene: TRBJ1-2; V gene: TRBV6-1; D gene: -; clone size: -
CDR3 protein: CAATGTSGRLPYNEQFF; CDR3 DNA: TGTGCCGCAACCGGGACTAGCGGGAGACTACCCTACAATGAGCAGTTCTTC; J gene: TRBJ2-1; V gene: TRBV30; D gene: TRBD2; clone size: -
CDR3 protein: CASSTSSGTFLNGNIQYF; CDR3 DNA: TGTGCCAGCAGCACAAGTAGCGGGACCTTTTTAAACGGTAACATTCAGTACTTC; J gene: TRBJ2-4; V gene: TRBV9; D gene: TRBD2; clone size: -
CDR3 protein: CASSIRGQKNTEAFF; CDR3 DNA: TGCGCCAGCAGCATCAGGGGGCAAAAGAACACTGAAGCTTTCTTT; J gene: TRBJ1-1; V gene: TRBV5-1; D gene: TRBD1; clone size: few
CDR3 protein: CSVGAGIRAQYF; CDR3 DNA: TGCAGCGTTGGGGCAGGGATCAGGGCCCAGTACTTC; J gene: TRBJ2-5; V gene: TRBV29-1; D gene: -; clone size: few
CDR3 protein: CASSSASGGNEQYF; CDR3 DNA: TGTGCCAGCAGCTCGGCCTCGGGTGGCAACGAGCAGTACTTC; J gene: TRBJ2-7; V gene: TRBV5-4; D gene: -; clone size: -
CDR3 protein: CASSFQRGTEAFF; CDR3 DNA: TGTGCCAGCAGCTTTCAAAGGGGAACTGAAGCTTTCTTT; J gene: TRBJ1-1; V gene: TRBV7-8; D gene: -; clone size: -
CDR3 protein: CASSRPRNEQFF; CDR3 DNA: TGTGCCAGCAGCCGCCCTAGAAATGAGCAGTTCTTC; J gene: TRBJ2-1; V gene: TRBV6-6; D gene: -; clone size: many
CDR3 protein: CASSTGGGYGYTF; CDR3 DNA: TGTGCCAGTAGTACAGGGGGCGGCTATGGCTACACCTTC; J gene: TRBJ1-2; V gene: TRBV6-1; D gene: TRBD1; clone size: few
CDR3 protein: CASSAGGRTTDTQYF; CDR3 DNA: TGTGCCAGCAGTGCGGGCGGGAGGACCACAGATACGCAGTATTTT; J gene: TRBJ2-3; V gene: TRBV6-5; D gene: TRBD2; clone size: few
CDR3 protein: CASRWLGGNEQFF; CDR3 DNA: TGCGCCAGCCGCTGGCTCGGGGGGAATGAGCAGTTCTTC; J gene: TRBJ2-1; V gene: TRBV10-2; D gene: TRBD2; clone size: -
CDR3 protein: CASSAGLAGGPREQFF; CDR3 DNA: TGTGCCAGCAGCGCTGGACTAGCGGGAGGTCCACGCGAGCAGTTCTTC; J gene: TRBJ2-1; V gene: TRBV5-5; D gene: TRBD2; clone size: -
CDR3 protein: CASSPSREPTDTQYF; CDR3 DNA: TGTGCCAGCAGCCCTAGTAGGGAGCCCACAGATACGCAGTATTTT; J gene: TRBJ2-3; V gene: TRBV2; D gene: -; clone size: -
CDR3 protein: CASTIGGKNTEAFF; CDR3 DNA: TGTGCCAGTACCATCGGCGGAAAGAACACTGAAGCTTTCTTT; J gene: TRBJ1-1; V gene: TRBV19; D gene: -; clone size: -
CDR3 protein: CASSIGPGNTIYF; CDR3 DNA: TGTGCCAGTAGTATAGGGCCTGGAAACACCATATATTTT; J gene: TRBJ1-3; V gene: TRBV19; D gene: -; clone size: -
CDR3 protein: CASSFLLSGYNEQFF; CDR3 DNA: TGTGCCAGCAGCTTTCTACTTAGCGGATACAATGAGCAGTTCTTC; J gene: TRBJ2-1; V gene: TRBV5-8; D gene: -; clone size: -
CDR3 protein: CASSVRVAVFNEQFF; CDR3 DNA: TGTGCCAGCAGCGTCCGGGTAGCGGTTTTCAATGAGCAGTTCTTC; J gene: TRBJ2-1; V gene: TRBV9; D gene: -; clone size: once
CDR3 protein: CASSARGPDLTEAFF; CDR3 DNA: TGTGCCAGCAGCGCGAGGGGGCCAGATCTCACTGAAGCTTTCTTT; J gene: TRBJ1-1; V gene: TRBV7-2; D gene: TRBD1; clone size: -
CDR3 protein: CASSSRTGNTGELFF; CDR3 DNA: TGTGCCAGCTCATCACGGACTGGAAACACCGGGGAGCTGTTTTTT; J gene: TRBJ2-2; V gene: TRBV18; D gene: -; clone size: -
CDR3 protein: CASSYGQGPYEQYF; CDR3 DNA: TGTGCCAGCAGTTACGGGCAGGGTCCCTACGAGCAGTACTTC; J gene: TRBJ2-7; V gene: TRBV6-6; D gene: -; clone size: -
CDR3 protein: CASSPPGGTDTQYF; CDR3 DNA: TGTGCCAGCAGTCCCCCTGGGGGGACAGATACGCAGTATTTT; J gene: TRBJ2-3; V gene: TRBV27; D gene: -; clone size: -
CDR3 protein: CASSWGGNYNEQFF; CDR3 DNA: TGTGCCAGCAGTTGGGGCGGGAACTACAATGAGCAGTTCTTC; J gene: TRBJ2-1; V gene: TRBV27; D gene: -; clone size: -
CDR3 protein: CAISNPTGVWNTIYF; CDR3 DNA: TGTGCCATCAGCAACCCAACAGGGGTATGGAACACCATATATTTT; J gene: TRBJ1-3; V gene: TRBV10-3; D gene: TRBD1; clone size: -
CDR3 protein: CACRKETQYF; CDR3 DNA: TGTGCCTGTAGAAAAGAGACCCAGTACTTC; J gene: TRBJ2-5; V gene: TRBV30; D gene: -; clone size: -
CDR3 protein: CASSQRETDTQYF; CDR3 DNA: TGTGCCAGCAGCCAGAGGGAAACGGATACGCAGTATTTT; J gene: TRBJ2-3; V gene: TRBV5-4; D gene: -; clone size: -
CDR3 protein: CASSLAGAEETQYF; CDR3 DNA: TGTGCCAGCAGTCTAGCGGGAGCCGAAGAGACCCAGTACTTC; J gene: TRBJ2-5; V gene: TRBV6-6; D gene: TRBD2; clone size: -
CDR3 protein: CSIWDRGDTEAFF; CDR3 DNA: TGCAGCATATGGGACAGGGGAGACACTGAAGCTTTCTTT; J gene: TRBJ1-1; V gene: TRBV29-1; D gene: TRBD1; clone size: -
CDR3 protein: CASTIPGGGYTF; CDR3 DNA: TGTGCCAGCACCATTCCCGGCGGCGGCTACACCTTC; J gene: TRBJ1-2; V gene: TRBV6-5; D gene: -; clone size: few
CDR3 protein: CASSLSQGSANSPLHF; CDR3 DNA: TGTGCCAGCAGTTTATCACAGGGTTCCGCCAATTCACCCCTCCACTTT; J gene: TRBJ1-6; V gene: TRBV7-8; D gene: -; clone size: -
CDR3 protein: CASSFSVASSYNSPLHF; CDR3 DNA: TGTGCCAGCAGTTTTTCAGTAGCCAGCTCCTATAATTCACCCCTCCACTTT; J gene: TRBJ1-6; V gene: TRBV27; D gene: -; clone size: -
CDR3 protein: CASSPYNEQFF; CDR3 DNA: TGTGCCAGCAGTCCATACAATGAGCAGTTCTTC; J gene: TRBJ2-1; V gene: TRBV6-5; D gene: -; clone size: -
CDR3 protein: CASSPQGAGADTQYF; CDR3 DNA: TGCGCCAGCAGCCCTCAGGGGGCGGGAGCAGATACGCAGTATTTT; J gene: TRBJ2-3; V gene: TRBV5-1; D gene: -; clone size: -
CDR3 protein: CASTNRGYEQYF; CDR3 DNA: TGTGCCAGCACTAACAGGGGGTACGAGCAGTACTTC; J gene: TRBJ2-7; V gene: TRBV2; D gene: TRBD1; clone size: few
CDR3 protein: CASSPYSGLAVRTQYF; CDR3 DNA: TGTGCCAGCAGTCCCTATTCTGGGCTAGCAGTACGAACCCAGTACTTC; J gene: TRBJ2-5; V gene: TRBV2; D gene: -; clone size: -
CDR3 protein: CASSRTLNTGELFF; CDR3 DNA: TGCGCCAGCAGTAGGACACTCAACACCGGGGAGCTGTTTTTT; J gene: TRBJ2-2; V gene: TRBV5-1; D gene: -; clone size: -
CDR3 protein: CAWSDQAGELFF; CDR3 DNA: TGTGCCTGGAGTGACCAGGCCGGGGAGCTGTTTTTT; J gene: TRBJ2-2; V gene: TRBV30; D gene: -; clone size: few
CDR3 protein: CAWGLGFYNEQFF; CDR3 DNA: TGTGCCTGGGGTCTTGGCTTTTACAATGAGCAGTTCTTC; J gene: TRBJ2-1; V gene: TRBV30; D gene: -; clone size: -
CDR3 protein: CASSRQGFSTDTQYF; CDR3 DNA: TGTGCCAGCTCAAGACAGGGCTTTAGCACAGATACGCAGTATTTT; J gene: TRBJ2-3; V gene: TRBV18; D gene: TRBD1; clone size: once
CDR3 protein: CATSRPGGGRNEQFF; CDR3 DNA: TGTGCCACCAGCAGGCCTGGGGGCGGGCGCAATGAGCAGTTCTTC; J gene: TRBJ2-1; V gene: TRBV15; D gene: -; clone size: -
CDR3 protein: CASSPTVSGIGELFF; CDR3 DNA: TGTGCCAGCTCACCAACGGTGTCAGGTATCGGGGAGCTGTTTTTT; J gene: TRBJ2-2; V gene: TRBV18; D gene: -; clone size: -
CDR3 protein: CSSSRSLNTEAFF; CDR3 DNA: TGTTCGAGCAGCCGTTCCTTGAACACTGAAGCTTTCTTT; J gene: TRBJ1-1; V gene: TRBV7-9; D gene: -; clone size: once
CDR3 protein: CASSLGPSGYEQYF; CDR3 DNA: TGTGCCAGCAGCTTAGGGCCCTCCGGGTACGAGCAGTACTTC; J gene: TRBJ2-7; V gene: TRBV7-8; D gene: -; clone size: -
CDR3 protein: CACATGGSYGYTF; CDR3 DNA: TGTGCCTGTGCGACAGGGGGATCCTATGGCTACACCTTC; J gene: TRBJ1-2; V gene: TRBV30; D gene: TRBD1; clone size: -
CDR3 protein: CASSLQLDRYNEQFF; CDR3 DNA: TGTGCCAGCAGCCTCCAGCTGGACAGGTACAATGAGCAGTTCTTC; J gene: TRBJ2-1; V gene: TRBV11-2; D gene: TRBD1; clone size: -
CDR3 protein: CASSLERSDTQYF; CDR3 DNA: TGTGCCAGCAGCTTAGAGCGATCAGATACGCAGTATTTT; J gene: TRBJ2-3; V gene: TRBV7-3; D gene: -; clone size: -